This paragraph reports one TCR beta chain. Its antigen is still unknown. The data originate from a study of vaccination effects on CD4 cells after COVID-19. Study-wide points: Healthy vaccinees' vaccine-induced clones included only 1 of 255 cross-reacting with common cold coronaviruses.

The CDR3 has 16 residues. CDR1 is MNHEY and CDR2 is SVGAGI in the germline V gene. The V end was cut by 0 bases, the J end by 4 bases, with 16 bases between. Profiling relied on immunoSEQ multiplex PCR, and the TCRdb table lists in-frame clones only, not all of them. The sample has 20,000 to 25,000 clones; about 72% are singletons. Antigen-specific CD4+ T cells were expanded with viral peptide pools in the ViraFEST assay before sequencing. Following 10 days of culture, CD4+ T cells were isolated. As their vaccination, participants received two doses of either BNT162b2 or mRNA-1273. The chain carries TRBV6-5 and TRBJ2-7; possible D gene TRBD2, 6 bases. This sequence originates from a human donor who received a COVID-19 vaccine. The material sequenced was CD4+ T cells from PBMCs cultured with HCoV-229E spike peptides, taken after COVID-19 vaccination. The CDR3 nucleotides are TGTGCCAGCAGTTACTCGATTTTGAGCGGGCTATACGAGCAGTACTTC. It codes for CASSYSILSGLYEQYF.